One sample yielded the 4 T cell receptor beta chains listed below, sequenced in a study of cytomegalovirus exposure and HLA in healthy donors. Sequencing used immunoSEQ multiplex PCR; TCRdb keeps in-frame clones, though not all of them. The sample records approximately 230,000 clones, about 90% being singletons. The sample comprised PBMCs. The receptor source for this set is a man aged 18 to 29 in good health and CMV-seropositive.

This clone has a handful of counts. J is TRBJ2-7 and V is TRBV13; a weak D match, TRBD1 (5 bases). This CDR3 spans 12 amino acids. V lost 4 bases, J lost 3 bases, and 7 bases lay in between. Germline V CDR1 and CDR2: PRHDT, FYEKMQ (reference sequence). The CDR3 nucleotides are TGTGCCAGCAGCTCCGACAGCTACGAGCAGTACTTC. Its translation is CASSSDSYEQYF.

Here the CDR3 DNA reads TGTGCCAGCAGTATGGGGGTCTCGGGAGAGCAGTACTTC. Residues: CASSMGVSGEQYF. V is TRBV9 and J is TRBJ2-7; D is possibly TRBD1 or TRBD2 (5 bases each). The CDR3 runs to 13 residues. Germline V gene sequence: CDR1 SGDLS, CDR2 YYNGEE. V was trimmed by 5 bases and J by 7 bases, leaving 16 bases between them.

The V gene is TRBV7-9, the J gene TRBJ1-3; the D is unclear. CDR1 is SEHNR and CDR2 is FQNEAQ in the germline V gene (reference sequence). CDR3 length equals 14 residues. V was shortened by 4 bases and J by 4 bases, with 11 bases between the two germline ends. CDR3 DNA sequence: TGTGCCAGCAGCTCCTGGGTTGAAGGAAACACCATATATTTT. Translation: CASSSWVEGNTIYF.

The gene calls are TRBV6-5 and TRBJ2-7, with 8 positions matching TRBD2. Germline V gives CDR1 MNHEY, CDR2 SVGAGI. This CDR3 region has 13 residues. V lost 6 bases to trimming and J lost 3 bases; unmatched junction nucleotides: 4. CDR3 nucleotides: TGTGCCAGCAGCAGAGCGGGAGACTACGAGCAGTACTTC. It encodes CASSRAGDYEQYF.